Following are 8 T cell receptor beta chains from one sample sequenced in a study of radiation and T cells in renal cell carcinoma. The time point: blood 4 weeks post-SBRT, at nephrectomy. Documented treatment: 15 Gy SBRT to primary tumor, nephrectomy 4 weeks later. Using immunoSEQ multiplex PCR, the repertoire was profiled, and TCRdb retains in-frame clones only, with some absent. The repertoire has about 83,000 clones, around four fifths of them found once; the top ten carry about 2.5%. The sequencing here drew on blood, taken from a patient whose treatment included radiotherapy and nephrectomy. These receptors all come from an older woman with renal cell carcinoma.

The chain carries TRBV5-1 and TRBJ2-5; TRBD1 agrees at 11 bases. In germline, CDR1 is SGHRS, CDR2 YFSETQ. The CDR3 spans 14 residues. V trimming: 4 bases; J trimming: 5 bases; junction bases outside the gene matches: 4. The CDR3 region has the DNA TGCGCCAGCAGCATCGGGACAGGGGGTGAGACCCAGTACTTC. Protein product: CASSIGTGGETQYF.

The chain joins TRBV7-9 to TRBJ2-6; unclear D gene. Trimming removed 3 bases at V and 0 bases at J, with 6 bases between. CDR1 and CDR2 (germline): SEHNR, FQNEAQ (reference sequence). The CDR3 runs 15 residues. The CDR3 sequence: CASSLGSSGANVLTF. CDR3 nucleotide sequence: TGTGCCAGCAGCTTGGGCAGCTCTGGGGCCAACGTCCTGACTTTC.

This chain links TRBV10-3 with TRBJ2-5; the D call may be TRBD1 or TRBD2 (6 bases each). This CDR3 has 14 residues. V dropped 2 bases and J dropped 4 bases, with 11 bases sitting between them. Germline V gene lookup returns CDR1 ENHRY and CDR2 SYGVKD. The CDR3 DNA sequence: TGTGCCATCAGTGAGCCGGGGGCGGTAGAGACCCAGTACTTC. Translation: CAISEPGAVETQYF.

V usage is TRBV29-1 and J usage is TRBJ2-5; tentatively, D is TRBD1 (5 bases). The end of the DNA aligns better with TRBJ2-7, so the J call may be wrong. The CDR3 consists of 13 residues. Germline V gene sequence: CDR1 SQVTM, CDR2 ANQGSEA. CDR3 protein: CSVLLGDTYEQYF. The CDR3 nucleotides are TGCAGCGTTCTCCTAGGGGATACCTACGAGCAGTACTTC.

This clone showed up just once. The chain links TRBV19 to TRBJ2-1; 7 bases match TRBD1. The CDR3 has 15 residues. Germline V lookup: CDR1 LNHDA, CDR2 SQIVND (reference sequence). Trimming took 5 bases from V and 0 from J; bases not matched to a gene: 4. The CDR3, as DNA: TGTGCCAGTAGTTTTGAGGGGGCCTCCTACAATGAGCAGTTCTTC. This encodes CASSFEGASYNEQFF.

This clone was recorded a few times. This rearrangement joins TRBV7-9 to TRBJ1-1; possible D gene TRBD1, 6 bases. Between the trimmed V and J ends, which lost 6 bases and 7 bases, there was a span of 12 bases. Germline CDR1 and CDR2: SEHNR and FQNEAQ (reference sequence). The CDR3 runs 12 residues. As DNA, the CDR3 is TGTGCCAGCAGTCCCGGACAGCTTGAAGCTTTCTTT. This codes for CASSPGQLEAFF.

The chain joins TRBV5-5 to TRBJ1-4; the match to TRBD1 covers 9 bases. Trimming took 5 bases from V and 7 from J; bases not matched to a gene: 9. Germline V lookup: CDR1 SGHKS, CDR2 YYEKEE (reference sequence). The CDR3 has 15 residues. The DNA of the CDR3 is TGTGCCAGCAGTCGGTCCTGGGACAGGGCTGAAAAACTGTTTTTT. Protein: CASSRSWDRAEKLFF.

The chain has TRBV5-1 and TRBJ2-1; D could derive from TRBD1 or TRBD2 (6 bases each). V lost 0 bases to trimming and J lost 4 bases, with 17 bases between them. The CDR3 is 17 amino acids. Germline CDR1 SGHRS, CDR2 YFSETQ. The CDR3 loop is CASSLVVGGPSYNEQFF. DNA of the CDR3: TGCGCCAGCAGCTTGGTAGTGGGGGGCCCATCATACAATGAGCAGTTCTTC.